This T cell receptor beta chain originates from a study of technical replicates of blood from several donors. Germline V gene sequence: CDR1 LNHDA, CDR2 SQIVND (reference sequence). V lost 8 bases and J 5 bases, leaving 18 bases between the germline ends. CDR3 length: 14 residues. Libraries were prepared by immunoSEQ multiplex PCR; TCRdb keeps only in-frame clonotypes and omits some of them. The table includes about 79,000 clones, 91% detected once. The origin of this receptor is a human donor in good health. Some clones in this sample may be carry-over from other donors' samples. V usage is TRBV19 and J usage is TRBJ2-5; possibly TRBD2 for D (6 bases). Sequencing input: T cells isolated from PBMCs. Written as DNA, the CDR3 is TGTGCCAGTTCCGGGACTTTGGACGTGGAGACCCAGTACTTC. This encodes CASSGTLDVETQYF.